Listed below are T cell receptor beta chains from one sample, sequenced in a study of blood T cell repertoires in COVID-19. Libraries were prepared by immunoSEQ multiplex PCR; TCRdb keeps only in-frame clonotypes and omits some of them. The sample holds around 500,000 clones; 70% to 90% are singletons and the top ten take 3% to 3.5%. The material sequenced was peripheral blood. The receptors come from a human donor in a cohort sampled during active COVID-19. Both conserved end residues are part of each CDR3. Fields, in order: J gene, V gene, D gene, CDR3 protein, CDR3 DNA. D genes are given only for firm matches.

>TRBJ2-6|TRBV19|.
CASSPTRQGANVLTF
TGTGCCAGTAGTCCAACTAGGCAAGGGGCCAACGTCCTGACTTTC
>TRBJ1-1|TRBV25-1|TRBD1
CASSDGQGVWDTEAFF
TGTGCCAGCAGTGACGGACAGGGAGTATGGGACACTGAAGCTTTCTTT
>TRBJ2-5|TRBV25-1|.
CASSSSEGKETQYF
TGTGCCAGCAGCTCCAGTGAGGGTAAAGAGACCCAGTACTTC
>TRBJ1-2|TRBV27|TRBD1
CASKTPGQGFYGYTF
TGTGCCAGCAAAACACCGGGACAGGGGTTCTATGGCTACACCTTC
>TRBJ2-1|TRBV28|.
CASSMDWDNEQFF
TGTGCCAGCAGTATGGACTGGGACAATGAGCAGTTCTTC
>TRBJ2-2|TRBV19|TRBD1
CASSKGTGGNTGELFF
TGTGCCAGTAGCAAAGGGACAGGGGGGAACACCGGGGAGCTGTTTTTT
>TRBJ2-3|TRBV30|TRBD1
CACPKQGHGTDTQYF
TGTGCCTGCCCAAAACAGGGGCATGGGACAGATACGCAGTATTTT
>TRBJ2-7|TRBV30|TRBD1
CAWSGRGNYEQYF
TGTGCCTGGTCGGGCAGGGGGAACTACGAGCAGTACTTC
>TRBJ2-5|TRBV6-5|TRBD2
CASSTGGAQETQYF
TGTGCCAGCAGTACGGGGGGGGCCCAAGAGACCCAGTACTTC
>TRBJ2-1|TRBV6-4|TRBD2
CASSDSSLGGRVLFF
TGTGCCAGCAGTGACTCGAGTCTGGGCGGGAGAGTTCTCTTCTTC
>TRBJ1-1|TRBV30|.
CAWSVRGTRDTEAFF
TGTGCCTGGAGTGTACGAGGGACACGGGACACTGAAGCTTTCTTT
>TRBJ2-5|TRBV19|TRBD2
CASSMLAGSGETQYF
TGTGCCAGTAGTATGCTAGCGGGATCAGGGGAGACCCAGTACTTC
>TRBJ1-1|TRBV3-1/TRBV3-2|.
CASSFDRLWTEAFF
TGTGCCAGCAGCTTCGACAGACTTTGGACTGAAGCTTTCTTT
>TRBJ1-4|TRBV28|TRBD1
CASSFYRGTNEKLFF
TGTGCCAGCAGTTTTTACAGGGGAACTAATGAAAAACTGTTTTTT
>TRBJ2-1|TRBV9|.
CASSIEAGRSYNEQFF
TGTGCCAGCAGCATTGAAGCGGGCCGGTCCTACAATGAGCAGTTCTTC
>TRBJ1-4|TRBV19|.
CASSTTATANSEKLFF
TGTGCCAGTAGTACCACTGCAACAGCTAACTCCGAAAAACTGTTTTTT
>TRBJ2-7|TRBV6-6|.
CAIRRELSSYEQYF
TGTGCCATCAGACGGGAGCTGAGCTCCTACGAGCAGTACTTC